This T cell receptor (beta chain) was found in a study of cytomegalovirus exposure and HLA in healthy donors. Study outcomes and limitations: Differences between HLA loci emerged in a later analysis of TCR association rates, with DRB1 most and HLA-C fewest. A previous analysis found most TCR beta V segments productive roughly 90% or roughly 30% of the time.

Donors in the study were healthy people who gave bone marrow. This CDR3 contains 15 residues. The J segment lost 6 bases and the V segment lost 4 bases, leaving 6 bases of the junction unmatched. CDR1 ENHRY and CDR2 SYGVKD come from the germline V gene. On this clone: Its matching antigen is unknown.

Both 60 Vbeta primers and 13 Jbeta primers went into the PCR. Under the authors' procedure: Later work found 65 million to 90 million unique TCR beta chains, with 9.5 million to 11 million shared. Generated by immunoSEQ multiplex PCR, the TCRdb table keeps only in-frame clones and is missing some. V and J calls and clone size are those listed in that table; D and trimming were worked out from the DNA. The data show around 180,000 clones, roughly 83% seen once. The specimen was PBMCs. This TCR was recovered from a boy aged 5-17 years in good health and CMV-seronegative. The chain couples TRBV10-3 to TRBJ1-6; the match to TRBD1 covers 7 bases. The CDR3 DNA sequence: TGTGCCATCAGTGTTGGGGCAGGGGGTAATTCACCCCTCCACTTT. Encoded protein: CAISVGAGGNSPLHF.